This T cell receptor (beta chain) originates from a study of blood T cell repertoires in COVID-19. V shed 6 bases and J 2 bases; nucleotides not matched to a gene: 7. The CDR3 runs 15 residues. The V gene's germline CDR1 is SGHNT and CDR2 YENEEA. Clones were sequenced by immunoSEQ multiplex PCR, and TCRdb holds only the in-frame ones, with some missing. The sample contains some 74,000 clones, roughly three quarters of which appear only once. The sequencing sample was made of peripheral blood. The TCR comes from a human donor in a cohort sampled during active COVID-19. This chain uses TRBV11-3 with TRBJ2-3; 8 bases are a match to TRBD1. The CDR3: CASRPGQVNTDTQYF. DNA of the CDR3: TGTGCCAGCAGACCGGGACAGGTTAACACAGATACGCAGTATTTT.